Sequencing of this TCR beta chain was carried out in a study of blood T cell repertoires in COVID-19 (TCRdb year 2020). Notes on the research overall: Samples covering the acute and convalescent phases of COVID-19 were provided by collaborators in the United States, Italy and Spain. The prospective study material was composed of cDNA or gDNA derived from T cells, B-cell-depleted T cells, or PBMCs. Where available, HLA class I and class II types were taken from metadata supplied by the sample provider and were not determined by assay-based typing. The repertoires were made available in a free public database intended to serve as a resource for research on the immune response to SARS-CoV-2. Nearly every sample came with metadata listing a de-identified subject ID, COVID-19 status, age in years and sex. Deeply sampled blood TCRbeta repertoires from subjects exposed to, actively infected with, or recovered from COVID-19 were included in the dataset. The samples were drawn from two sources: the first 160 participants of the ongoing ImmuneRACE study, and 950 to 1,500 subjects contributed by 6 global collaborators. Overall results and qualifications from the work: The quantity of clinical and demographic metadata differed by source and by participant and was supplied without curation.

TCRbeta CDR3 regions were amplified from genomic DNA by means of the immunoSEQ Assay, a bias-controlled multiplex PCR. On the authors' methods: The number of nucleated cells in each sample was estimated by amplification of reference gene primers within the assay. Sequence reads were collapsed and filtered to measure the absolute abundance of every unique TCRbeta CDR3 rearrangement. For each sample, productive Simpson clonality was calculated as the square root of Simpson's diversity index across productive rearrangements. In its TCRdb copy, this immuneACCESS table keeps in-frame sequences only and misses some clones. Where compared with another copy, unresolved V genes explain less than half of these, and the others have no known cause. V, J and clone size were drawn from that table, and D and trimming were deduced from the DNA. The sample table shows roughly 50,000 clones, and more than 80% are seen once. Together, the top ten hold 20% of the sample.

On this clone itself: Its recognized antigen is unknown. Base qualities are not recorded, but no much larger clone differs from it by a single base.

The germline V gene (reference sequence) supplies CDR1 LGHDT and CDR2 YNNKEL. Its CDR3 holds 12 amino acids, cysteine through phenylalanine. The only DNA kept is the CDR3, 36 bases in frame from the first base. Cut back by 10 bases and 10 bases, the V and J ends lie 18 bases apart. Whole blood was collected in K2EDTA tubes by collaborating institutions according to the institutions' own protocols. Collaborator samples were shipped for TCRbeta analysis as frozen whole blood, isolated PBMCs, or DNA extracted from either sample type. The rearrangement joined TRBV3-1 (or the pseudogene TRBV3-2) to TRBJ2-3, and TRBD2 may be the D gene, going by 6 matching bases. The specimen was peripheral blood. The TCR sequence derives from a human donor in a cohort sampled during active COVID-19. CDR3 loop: CANTTSPLAQYF. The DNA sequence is TGTGCCAATACTACTAGCCCCCTTGCGCAGTATTTT.